Below are 8 T cell receptor beta chains sequenced from a single sample in a study of blood T cell repertoires in COVID-19. Using immunoSEQ multiplex PCR, the repertoire was profiled, and TCRdb retains in-frame clones only, with some absent. The table lists some 45,000 clones, 80% to 95% of them singletons. Sequencing was done on a sample of peripheral blood. Every receptor here comes from a human donor in a cohort sampled during active COVID-19.

This chain connects TRBV10-1 to TRBJ2-3; D not certain. CDR1 is WNHNN and CDR2 is SYGVQD in the germline V gene (reference sequence). V dropped 9 bases and J dropped 7 bases, with 14 bases sitting between them. The CDR3 totals 12 residues. The CDR3 sequence is CARAPPRNTQYF. The CDR3 bases are TGCGCCAGGGCCCCCCCTCGAAATACGCAGTATTTT.

The chain uses TRBV5-6 and TRBJ2-3, with a tentative D call TRBD1 (6 bases). The CDR3 spans 16 residues. CDR1 SGHDT and CDR2 YYEEEE come from the germline V gene. With 5 bases removed from V and 0 bases from J, the gap between germline ends came to 16 bases. In DNA, the CDR3 is TGTGCCAGCAGAGAACAGGGCACACCTAGCACAGATACGCAGTATTTT. Encoded protein: CASREQGTPSTDTQYF. Complete variable domain (other parts from reference TRBV5-6 and TRBJ2-3): DAGVTQSPTHLIKTRGQQVTLRCSPKSGHDTVSWYQQALGQGPQFIFQYYEEEERQRGNFPDRFSGHQFPNYSSELNVNALLLGDSALYLCASREQGTPSTDTQYFGPGTRLTVL.

The V and J genes are TRBV28 and TRBJ1-1; D ambiguous. CDR3 length: 11 amino acids. The V end lost 6 bases, the J end lost 11 bases, and 13 bases lay between the germline ends. Germline V gives CDR1 MDHEN, CDR2 SYDVKM. The CDR3 bases are TGTGCCAGCAGCGAAGGCGCGGGGGCTTTCTTT. This sequence encodes CASSEGAGAFF.

This chain links TRBV7-2 with TRBJ1-1; 8 positions agree with TRBD1. The CDR3 loop spans 17 amino acids. Germline-derived CDR1 and CDR2 are SGHTA and FQGNSA. The V and J ends lost 5 bases and 3 bases, in that order; junction bases with no gene match: 14. DNA of the CDR3: TGTGCCAGCAGCACCCGGACAGGGTTGATTGTGGACACTGAAGCTTTCTTT. This gives the protein CASSTRTGLIVDTEAFF.

The rearrangement links TRBV12-3 or TRBV12-4 to TRBJ2-7; 7 nucleotides align to TRBD1. V was pared by 5 bases and J by 3 bases, with 4 bases of the junction left unmatched. This CDR3 spans 13 amino acids. The CDR3 spells CASSRDRDYEQYF. CDR3 nucleotide sequence: TGTGCCAGCAGTAGGGACAGAGACTACGAGCAGTACTTC.

The chain links TRBV6-6 to TRBJ2-1; 7 positions agree with TRBD1. Germline V gives CDR1 MNHNY, CDR2 SVGAGI (reference sequence). Unmatched junction bases numbered 13, after V lost 5 bases and J lost 0 bases. CDR3 length equals 18 residues. The DNA for the CDR3 is TGTGCCAGCAGTCCCCAGGCGCTTTCAGGGGGCTCCTACAATGAGCAGTTCTTC. Residues: CASSPQALSGGSYNEQFF.

The rearrangement links TRBV5-1 to TRBJ2-3, with 8 bases fitting TRBD2. Germline V gene sequence: CDR1 SGHRS, CDR2 YFSETQ. This CDR3 is 17 amino acids long. V gave up 3 bases and J gave up 5 bases; unmatched junction bases: 14. The CDR3 here is CASSSPHSGREVDTQYF. In DNA form, the CDR3 reads TGCGCCAGCAGCTCCCCTCATTCCGGGAGGGAGGTAGATACGCAGTATTTT. Drawing the rest from reference TRBV5-1 and TRBJ2-3, the complete variable domain is KAGVTQTPRYLIKTRGQQVTLSCSPISGHRSVSWYQQTPGQGLQFLFEYFSETQRNKGNFPGRFSGRQFSNSRSEMNVSTLELGDSALYLCASSSPHSGREVDTQYFGPGTRLTVL.

This chain joins TRBV29-1 and TRBJ1-2; D not resolved. Trimming took 7 bases from V and 5 from J, leaving 11 bases between them. This CDR3 has 11 residues. Germline CDR1 reads SQVTM; CDR2 reads ANQGSEA. CDR3 bases: TGCAGCGGGGGTGCGGTTTATGGCTACACCTTC. Protein product: CSGGAVYGYTF.